This is a list of T cell receptor beta chains from one sample in a study of identifying expanded T cells in peripheral blood. Sequencing used immunoSEQ multiplex PCR; TCRdb keeps in-frame clones, though not all of them. The sample consists of about 86,000 clones, 70% to 90% of them appearing once. Sequenced: blood. The receptors originated from a person aged 18 to 70 in good health. Each CDR3 is given with its conserved first and last residue. The D gene is left open where the match is weak. Not all rows give a size; the values are once, few, many and, for expanded clones, a class.

abundance	v_gene	j_gene	d_gene	CDR3nt	CDR3aa
.	TRBV7-6	TRBJ1-2	.	TGTGCCAGCAGCTTACCTCTGGGGGGCTATGGCTACACCTTC	CASSLPLGGYGYTF
.	TRBV7-2	TRBJ1-1	.	TGTGCCAGCAGCTACGACGGGAATCTTATGAACACTGAAGCTTTCTTT	CASSYDGNLMNTEAFF
.	TRBV7-9	TRBJ1-2	.	TGTGCCAGCAGCCGCGACCGAAACTATGGCTACACCTTC	CASSRDRNYGYTF
.	TRBV5-1	TRBJ2-7	.	TGCGCCAGCAGCTTGGGTAAGGGGATTAGTCCGTCGGCCTACGAGCAGTACTTC	CASSLGKGISPSAYEQYF
.	TRBV28	TRBJ2-7	.	TGTGCCAGCAGCTTGGGGCCCCTTGACGAGCAGTACTTC	CASSLGPLDEQYF
once	TRBV2	TRBJ1-1	.	TGTGCCAGCAGATTAAGGGAGAACACTGAAGCTTTCTTT	CASRLRENTEAFF
.	TRBV6-6	TRBJ2-7	TRBD1	TGTGCCAGCAGTGACTCCGGGACAGCGACCTACGAGCAGTACTTC	CASSDSGTATYEQYF
.	TRBV7-8	TRBJ1-4	.	TGTGCCAGCAGCTTAGGATTTTTGGGTTGGGGGAATGAAAAACTGTTTTTT	CASSLGFLGWGNEKLFF
.	TRBV18	TRBJ1-1	.	TGTGCCAGCTCACAGGCCCTAGGGACTGCCAACACTGAAGCTTTCTTT	CASSQALGTANTEAFF
.	TRBV6-5	TRBJ1-2	.	TGTGCCAGCAGAACTGGACGGCACTATGGCTACACCTTC	CASRTGRHYGYTF
.	TRBV14	TRBJ1-2	.	TGTGCCAGCAGCCCTCGAACGGGAAATTATTTCTATGGCTACACCTTC	CASSPRTGNYFYGYTF
.	TRBV5-1	TRBJ2-7	TRBD2	TGCGCCAGCAGCTTGCTTCCTAGCGGGGAGGGCGAGCAGTACTTC	CASSLLPSGEGEQYF
.	TRBV6-5	TRBJ2-2	TRBD1	TGTGCCAGCAGTTCCTGGGGGACAGGGAGGGCCGGGGAGCTGTTTTTT	CASSSWGTGRAGELFF
.	TRBV5-1	TRBJ1-1	.	TGCGCCAGCAGCTTGGTCCAGGGTAACACTGAAGCTTTCTTT	CASSLVQGNTEAFF
.	TRBV19	TRBJ1-2	.	TGTGCCAGTAGTTTCGGCATTGAGGACTATGGCTACACCTTC	CASSFGIEDYGYTF
.	TRBV7-2	TRBJ2-2	TRBD2	TGTGCCAGCAGCTTAGCCGGGGGGGCCGGGGAGCTGTTTTTT	CASSLAGGAGELFF
.	TRBV4-3	TRBJ1-1	.	TGCGCCAGCAGCCTTTTAGAGGGCGATGAAGCTTTCTTT	CASSLLEGDEAFF
.	TRBV7-6	TRBJ2-2	TRBD1	TGTGCCAGCAGCTTGGGACAGTTCGGGGAGCTGTTTTTT	CASSLGQFGELFF
once	TRBV19	TRBJ1-2	.	TGTGCCAGTAGTAACCGGGCCCCTCTTGGCTACACCTTC	CASSNRAPLGYTF
once	TRBV19	TRBJ1-1	.	TGTGCCAGTAGTATCGGGGCAGGGGCCGGTATGTACACTGAAGCTTTCTTT	CASSIGAGAGMYTEAFF
.	TRBV5-4	TRBJ1-2	.	TGTGCCAGCAGGCCCAACAGGGACTATGGCTACACCTTC	CASRPNRDYGYTF
.	TRBV7-3	TRBJ1-1	.	TGTGCCAGCAGCTTAGGGAATACGAACACTGAAGCTTTCTTT	CASSLGNTNTEAFF
.	TRBV29-1	TRBJ2-7	.	TGCAGCGTTGCCGGGACCTCCTACGAGCAGTACTTC	CSVAGTSYEQYF
.	TRBV6-5	TRBJ1-2	TRBD1	TGTGCCAGCAGTTACGACGGGACAGGGAGCTATGGCTACACCTTC	CASSYDGTGSYGYTF
few	TRBV29-1	TRBJ1-5	.	TGCAGCGTGGTAACAGGGAATCAGCCCCAGCATTTT	CSVVTGNQPQHF
.	TRBV2	TRBJ2-3	TRBD1	TGTGCCAGCAGTGAAGCACAGGGGGAGCGGGATACGCAGTATTTT	CASSEAQGERDTQYF
.	TRBV9	TRBJ2-1	.	TGTGCCAGCAGCGCTTATACAGGGCTGGATGAGCAGTTCTTC	CASSAYTGLDEQFF
.	TRBV27	TRBJ2-7	TRBD1	TGTGCCAGCAGTTTTGGACAGGAGAGCTACGAGCAGTACTTC	CASSFGQESYEQYF
.	TRBV6-6	TRBJ1-6	TRBD1	TGTGCCAGCAGCCCCGGGACAGGAGGGATTTCACCCCTCCACTTT	CASSPGTGGISPLHF
.	TRBV18	TRBJ2-3	.	TGTGCCAGCTCACCACCGGGTCAGGGGACTTTGGATACGCAGTATTTT	CASSPPGQGTLDTQYF
.	TRBV30	TRBJ2-5	.	TGTGCCTGGAGTGTGCGCAGACAAGAGACCCAGTACTTC	CAWSVRRQETQYF
.	TRBV6-5	TRBJ1-1	TRBD1	TGTGCCAGCAGTACCGGGACAGGGGACACTGAAGCTTTCTTT	CASSTGTGDTEAFF
.	TRBV19	TRBJ1-2	.	TGTGCCAGTAGTATTGAATTCGGGGTGGGGTATGGCTACACCTTC	CASSIEFGVGYGYTF
.	TRBV5-1	TRBJ1-4	TRBD1	TGCGCCAGCAGCTCGGCTCGACAGGGCGCGTTAACTAATGAAAAACTGTTTTTT	CASSSARQGALTNEKLFF
.	TRBV7-9	TRBJ2-3	.	TGTGCCAGCAGCTGGGGTGCAGATACGCAGTATTTT	CASSWGADTQYF
.	TRBV5-4	TRBJ1-2	.	TGTGCCAGCAGCCCCTCCGCTTGGGGCGCTGGCTACACCTTC	CASSPSAWGAGYTF
.	TRBV5-4	TRBJ1-2	.	TGCGCCAGCAGCCAAGGCTACACCTTC	CASSQGYTF
.	TRBV2	TRBJ1-1	.	TGTGCCAGCACGGGGGGGACTGAAGCTTTCTTT	CASTGGTEAFF
once	TRBV11-2	TRBJ1-3	.	TGTGCCAGCCGCGGTTCCGGGGGGTTCGCTGGAAACACCATATATTTT	CASRGSGGFAGNTIYF
.	TRBV9	TRBJ1-1	.	TGTGCCAGCAGCGTAGGGGCCGGGGCAGGGAGGCTCCTTGAGAACACTGAAGCTTTCTTT	CASSVGAGAGRLLENTEAFF
.	TRBV7-2	TRBJ1-1	.	TGTGCCAGCAGCTTAGCCGTTGGGCCAGCTTTCTTT	CASSLAVGPAFF
few	TRBV11-2	TRBJ1-2	.	TGTGCCAGCAGCTTAGACAGGGCCTATGGCTACACCTTC	CASSLDRAYGYTF
.	TRBV7-3	TRBJ2-5	.	TGTGCCAGCAGCCCGTCCGGACAAGAGACCCAGTACTTC	CASSPSGQETQYF
.	TRBV7-9	TRBJ2-3	.	TGTGCCAGCAGCTTAGGTGTGACAAGCACAGATACGCAGTATTTT	CASSLGVTSTDTQYF
.	TRBV7-9	TRBJ1-6	.	TGTGCCAGCAGCCAACAAATCCATAATTCACCCCTCCACTTT	CASSQQIHNSPLHF
.	TRBV11-2	TRBJ2-3	TRBD2	TGTGCCAGCAGCTTGCTAGGGAGACTAGCGGGGGTTACAGATACGCAGTATTTT	CASSLLGRLAGVTDTQYF
.	TRBV30	TRBJ1-1	TRBD1	TGTGCCCATGACAGGGGGAACACTGAAGCTTTCTTT	CAHDRGNTEAFF
.	TRBV7-9	TRBJ2-7	.	TGTGCCAGCAGCTCCCTCGCCTCCTACGAGCAGTACTTC	CASSSLASYEQYF
.	TRBV5-1	TRBJ2-5	.	TGCGCCAGCAGCTTGTGGGCCCCGGGAGCAGAGACCCAGTACTTC	CASSLWAPGAETQYF